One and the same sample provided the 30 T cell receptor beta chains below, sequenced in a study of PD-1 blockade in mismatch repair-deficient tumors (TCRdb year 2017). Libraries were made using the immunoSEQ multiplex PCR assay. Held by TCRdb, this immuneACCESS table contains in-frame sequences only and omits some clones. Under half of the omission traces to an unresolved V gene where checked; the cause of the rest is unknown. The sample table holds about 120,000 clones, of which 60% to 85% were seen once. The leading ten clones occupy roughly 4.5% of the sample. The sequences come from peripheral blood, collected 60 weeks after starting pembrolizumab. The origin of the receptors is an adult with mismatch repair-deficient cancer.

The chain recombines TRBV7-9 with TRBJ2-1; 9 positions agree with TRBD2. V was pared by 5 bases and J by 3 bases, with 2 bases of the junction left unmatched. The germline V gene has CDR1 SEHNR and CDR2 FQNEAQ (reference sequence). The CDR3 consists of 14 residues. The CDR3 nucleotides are TGTGCCAGCAGCCGAGCGGGGGGCTACAATGAGCAGTTCTTC. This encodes CASSRAGGYNEQFF.

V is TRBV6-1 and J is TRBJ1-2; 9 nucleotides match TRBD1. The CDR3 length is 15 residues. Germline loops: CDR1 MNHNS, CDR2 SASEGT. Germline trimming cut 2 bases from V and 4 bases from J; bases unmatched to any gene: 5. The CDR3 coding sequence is TGTGCCAGCAGTGAATTGGGGACAGGGACCTATGGCTACACCTTC. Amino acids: CASSELGTGTYGYTF.

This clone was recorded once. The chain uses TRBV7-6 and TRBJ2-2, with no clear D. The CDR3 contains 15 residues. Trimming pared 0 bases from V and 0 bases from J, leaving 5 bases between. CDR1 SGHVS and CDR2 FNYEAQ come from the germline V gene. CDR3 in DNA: TGTGCCAGCAGCTTAGCGGGTTCGAACACCGGGGAGCTGTTTTTT. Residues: CASSLAGSNTGELFF. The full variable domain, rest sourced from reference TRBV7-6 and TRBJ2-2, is GAGVSQSPRYKVTKRGQDVALRCDPISGHVSLYWYRQALGQGPEFLTYFNYEAQQDKSGLPNDRFSAERPEGSISTLTIQRTEQRDSAMYRCASSLAGSNTGELFFGEGSRLTVL.

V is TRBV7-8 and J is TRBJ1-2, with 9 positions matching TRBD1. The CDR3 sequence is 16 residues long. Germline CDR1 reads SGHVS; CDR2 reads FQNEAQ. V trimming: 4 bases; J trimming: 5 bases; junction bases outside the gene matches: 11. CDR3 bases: TGTGCCAGCAGCTATACCACAGGGGGCGCTGGGTATGGCTACACCTTC. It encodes CASSYTTGGAGYGYTF.

CDR3 sequence reads: CASVRKSVPNNEQFF. For the CDR3, the DNA is TGTGCCAGCGTAAGGAAAAGCGTTCCGAACAATGAGCAGTTCTTC. V usage is TRBV2 and J usage is TRBJ2-1, with D unclear. CDR3 size: 15 residues. Trimming stripped 8 bases from V and 5 bases from J, with 19 bases between. The germline CDR1 and CDR2 sequences are SNHLY and FYNNEI.

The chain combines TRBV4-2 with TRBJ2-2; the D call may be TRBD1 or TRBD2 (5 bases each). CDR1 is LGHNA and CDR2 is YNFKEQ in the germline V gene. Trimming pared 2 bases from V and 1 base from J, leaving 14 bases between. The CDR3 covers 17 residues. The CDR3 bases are TGTGCCAGCAGCCAAAGAGGGAGAACAGGGAACACCGGGGAGCTGTTTTTT. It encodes CASSQRGRTGNTGELFF.

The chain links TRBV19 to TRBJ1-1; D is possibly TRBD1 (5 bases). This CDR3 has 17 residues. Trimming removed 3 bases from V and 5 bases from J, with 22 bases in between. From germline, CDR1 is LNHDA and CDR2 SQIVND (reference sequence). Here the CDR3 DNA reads TGTGCCAGTAGTATGAGGGGTAGGGCCGGTTGGGGGACTGAAGCTTTCTTT. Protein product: CASSMRGRAGWGTEAFF.

The CDR3 region has the DNA TGTGCCAGCAACGACAGATTCGTCTACAATGAGCAGTTCTTC. Protein sequence: CASNDRFVYNEQFF. The chain carries TRBV6-6 and TRBJ2-1; the D gene is possibly TRBD1 (5 bases). CDR3 length: 14 residues. Trimming pared 7 bases from V and 3 bases from J, leaving 13 bases between. Germline assignment: CDR1 MNHNY and CDR2 SVGAGI (reference sequence).

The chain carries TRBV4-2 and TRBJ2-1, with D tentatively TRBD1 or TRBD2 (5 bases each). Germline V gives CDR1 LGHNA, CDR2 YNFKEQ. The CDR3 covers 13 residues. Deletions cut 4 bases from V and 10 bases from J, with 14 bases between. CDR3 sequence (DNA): TGTGCCAGCAGCCGGGACCTTCTAGGCGAGCAGTTCTTC. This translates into CASSRDLLGEQFF.

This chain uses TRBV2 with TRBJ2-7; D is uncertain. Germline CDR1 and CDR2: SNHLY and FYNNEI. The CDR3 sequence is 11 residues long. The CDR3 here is CAAHITYEQYF. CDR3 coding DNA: TGTGCTGCCCACATAACCTACGAGCAGTACTTC.

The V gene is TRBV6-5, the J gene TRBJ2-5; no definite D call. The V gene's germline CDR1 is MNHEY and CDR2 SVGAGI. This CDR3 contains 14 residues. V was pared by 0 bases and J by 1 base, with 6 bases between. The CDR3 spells CASSYSATQETQYF. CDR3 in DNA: TGTGCCAGCAGTTACTCGGCCACCCAAGAGACCCAGTACTTC.

The CDR3 nucleotides read TGTGCCAGCACCGGCCGCATGAACACTGAAGCTTTCTTT. Translating it yields CASTGRMNTEAFF. This chain uses TRBV6-5 with TRBJ1-1; D call uncertain. The germline gives CDR1 MNHEY, CDR2 SVGAGI. The ends were cut back, 7 bases at V and 0 bases at J, with 9 bases in the middle. The length of the CDR3 is 13 residues.

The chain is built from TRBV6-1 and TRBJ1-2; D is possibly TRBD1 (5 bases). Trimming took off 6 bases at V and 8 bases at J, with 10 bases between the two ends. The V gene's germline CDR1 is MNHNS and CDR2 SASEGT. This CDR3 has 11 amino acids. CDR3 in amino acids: CASSTEGGYTF. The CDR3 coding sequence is TGTGCCAGCAGCACCGAGGGGGGCTACACCTTC.

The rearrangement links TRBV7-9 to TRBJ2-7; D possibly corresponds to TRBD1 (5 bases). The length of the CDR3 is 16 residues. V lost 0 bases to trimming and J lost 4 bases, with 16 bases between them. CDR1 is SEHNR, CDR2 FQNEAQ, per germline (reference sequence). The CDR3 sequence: CASSLALGDSAYEQYF. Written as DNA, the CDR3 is TGTGCCAGCAGCTTAGCTCTAGGGGATTCAGCTTACGAGCAGTACTTC.

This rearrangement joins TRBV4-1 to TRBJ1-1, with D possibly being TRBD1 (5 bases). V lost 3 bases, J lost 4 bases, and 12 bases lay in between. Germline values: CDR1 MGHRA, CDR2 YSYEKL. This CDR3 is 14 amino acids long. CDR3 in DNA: TGCGCCAGCAGCCAGGGGGTAGGGCTCACTGAAGCTTTCTTT. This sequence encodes CASSQGVGLTEAFF.

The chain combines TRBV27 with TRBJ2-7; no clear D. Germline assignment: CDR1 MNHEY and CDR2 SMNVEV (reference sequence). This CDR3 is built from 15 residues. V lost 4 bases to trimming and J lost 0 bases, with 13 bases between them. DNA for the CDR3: TGTGCCAGCAGTTCTTTGGCCTCGAGCTCCTACGAGCAGTACTTC. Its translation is CASSSLASSSYEQYF.

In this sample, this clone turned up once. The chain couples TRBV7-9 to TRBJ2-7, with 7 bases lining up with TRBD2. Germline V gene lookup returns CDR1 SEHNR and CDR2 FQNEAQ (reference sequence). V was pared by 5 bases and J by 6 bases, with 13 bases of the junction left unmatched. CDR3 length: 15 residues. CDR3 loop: CASSHSGYPSGEQYF. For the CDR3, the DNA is TGTGCCAGCAGCCATAGCGGGTATCCCTCCGGCGAGCAGTACTTC.

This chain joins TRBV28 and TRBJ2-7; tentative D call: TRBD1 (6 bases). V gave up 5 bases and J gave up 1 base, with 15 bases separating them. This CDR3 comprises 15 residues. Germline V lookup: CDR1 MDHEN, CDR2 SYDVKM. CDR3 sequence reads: CASSGGRSLSYEQYF. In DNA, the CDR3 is TGTGCCAGCAGTGGGGGCCGCTCTTTATCCTACGAGCAGTACTTC.

This chain's CDR3 is CASSDVGANVLTF. Here the CDR3 DNA reads TGTGCCAGCAGCGATGTGGGGGCCAACGTCCTGACTTTC. The chain is built from TRBV14 and TRBJ2-6; unclear D gene. Germline-derived CDR1 and CDR2 are SGHDN and FVKESK. Deletions cut 5 bases from V and 4 bases from J, with 6 bases between. The CDR3 consists of 13 residues.

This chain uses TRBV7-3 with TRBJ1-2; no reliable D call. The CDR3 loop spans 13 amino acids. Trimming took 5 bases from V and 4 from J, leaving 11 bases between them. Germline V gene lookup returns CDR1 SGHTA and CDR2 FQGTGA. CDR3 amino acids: CASSQTESYGYTF. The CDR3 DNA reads TGTGCCAGCAGCCAGACGGAGTCCTATGGCTACACCTTC.

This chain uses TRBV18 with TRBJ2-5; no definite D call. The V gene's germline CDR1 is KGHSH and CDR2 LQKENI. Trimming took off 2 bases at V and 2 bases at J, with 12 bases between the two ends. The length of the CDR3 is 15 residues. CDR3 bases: TGTGCCAGCTCACCAATGGGAAAACAGCAAGAGACCCAGTACTTC. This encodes CASSPMGKQQETQYF.

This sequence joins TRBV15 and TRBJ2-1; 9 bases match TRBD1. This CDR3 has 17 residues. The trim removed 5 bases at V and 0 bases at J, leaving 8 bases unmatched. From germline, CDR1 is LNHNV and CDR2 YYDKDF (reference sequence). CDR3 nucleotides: TGTGCCACCAGCGGGCACCCGGGACAGGGCTCCTACAATGAGCAGTTCTTC. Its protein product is CATSGHPGQGSYNEQFF.

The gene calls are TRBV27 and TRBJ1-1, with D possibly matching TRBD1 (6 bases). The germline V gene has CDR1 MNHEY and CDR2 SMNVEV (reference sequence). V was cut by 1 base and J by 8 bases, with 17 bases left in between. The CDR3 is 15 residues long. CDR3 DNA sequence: TGTGCCAGCAGTTTATTAGTGGGGGCGGCGGAGGAAGCTTTCTTT. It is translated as CASSLLVGAAEEAFF.

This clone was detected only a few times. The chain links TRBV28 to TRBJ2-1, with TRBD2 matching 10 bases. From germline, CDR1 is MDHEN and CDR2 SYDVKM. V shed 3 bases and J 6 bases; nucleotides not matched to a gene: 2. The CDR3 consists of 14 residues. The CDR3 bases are TGTGCCAGCAGTTTTTCTAGCGGGAGCAATGAGCAGTTCTTC. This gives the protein CASSFSSGSNEQFF.

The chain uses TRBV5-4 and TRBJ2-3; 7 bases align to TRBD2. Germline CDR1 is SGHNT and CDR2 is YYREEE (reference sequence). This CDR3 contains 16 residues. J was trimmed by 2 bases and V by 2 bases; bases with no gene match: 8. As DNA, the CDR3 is TGTGCCAGCAGCTTACCCCAGCGGGATAACACAGATACGCAGTATTTT. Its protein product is CASSLPQRDNTDTQYF.

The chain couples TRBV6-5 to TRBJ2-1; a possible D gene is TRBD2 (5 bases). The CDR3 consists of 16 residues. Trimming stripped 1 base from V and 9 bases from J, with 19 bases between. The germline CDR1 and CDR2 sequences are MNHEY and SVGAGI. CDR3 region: CASSYYTGTPKIEQFF. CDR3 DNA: TGTGCCAGCAGTTACTATACGGGAACCCCAAAAATTGAGCAGTTCTTC.

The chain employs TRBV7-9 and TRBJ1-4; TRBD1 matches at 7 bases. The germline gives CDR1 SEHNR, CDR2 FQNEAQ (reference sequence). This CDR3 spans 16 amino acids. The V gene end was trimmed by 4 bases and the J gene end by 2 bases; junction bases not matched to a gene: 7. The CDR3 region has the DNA TGTGCCAGCAGCTCTTCCTTGACAGGGACTAATGAAAAACTGTTTTTT. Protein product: CASSSSLTGTNEKLFF.

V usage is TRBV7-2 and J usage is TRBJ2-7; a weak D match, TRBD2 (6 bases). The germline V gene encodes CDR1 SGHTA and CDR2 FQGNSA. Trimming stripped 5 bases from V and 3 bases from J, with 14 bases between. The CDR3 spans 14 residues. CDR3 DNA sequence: TGTGCCAGCAGCCCAGGGACTGGATACTACGAGCAGTACTTC. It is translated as CASSPGTGYYEQYF.

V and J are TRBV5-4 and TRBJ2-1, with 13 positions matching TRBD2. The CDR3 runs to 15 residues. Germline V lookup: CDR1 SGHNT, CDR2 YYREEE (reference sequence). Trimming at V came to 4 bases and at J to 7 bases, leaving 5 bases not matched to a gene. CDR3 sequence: CASSLPGLAGNEQFF. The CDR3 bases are TGTGCCAGCAGCCTGCCGGGACTAGCGGGAAATGAGCAGTTCTTC.

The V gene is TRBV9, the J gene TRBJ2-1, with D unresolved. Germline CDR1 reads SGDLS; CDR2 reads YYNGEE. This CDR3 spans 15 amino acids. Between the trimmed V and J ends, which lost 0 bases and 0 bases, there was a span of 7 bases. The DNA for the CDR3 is TGTGCCAGCAGCGTAGGTGTTAGCTCCTACAATGAGCAGTTCTTC. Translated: CASSVGVSSYNEQFF.